Reported below is one T cell receptor (beta chain). Its antigen is not known. The data originate from a study of blood T cells in healthy people across ages. Germline loops: CDR1 GTSNPN, CDR2 SVGIG (reference sequence). The CDR3 spans 18 residues. J was trimmed by 2 bases and V by 5 bases; bases with no gene match: 21. Regarding the study as a whole: Naive T cell percentage by flow cytometry tracked strongly with beta diversity. Diversity figures derived from one million T cells were judged to underestimate the true value. Unsorted PBMCs blocked a conclusive comparison of naive and antigen-experienced cells.

The authors ran a second PCR of roughly 6 to 11 cycles using a sample-barcoded 5' primer and a J-beta primer mix. TCRdb processed the 5' RACE reads anew with MiXCR; each CDR3 protein has one entry. This table holds roughly 1,500,000 distinct CDR3 sequences, 30% to 40% found once. The sequence was obtained from a woman aged 25 to 39 in good health. This sequence joins TRBV30 and TRBJ2-7, with 7 bases lining up with TRBD1. Specimen: blood. CDR3 amino acids: CAWVEQGVYYIVTYEQYF. DNA for the CDR3: TGTGCCTGGGTTGAGCAGGGGGTATACTATATAGTTACCTACGAGCAGTACTTC.